A selection of T cell receptor beta chains follows, all from one sample in a study of blood T cells in healthy people across ages. TCRdb fed the 5' RACE reads into MiXCR, producing one record per CDR3 protein. The sample yields 800,000 to 950,000 distinct CDR3 sequences, around 29% seen once. These data also featured in a second study, about T cells of mothers and their children.

The sample comprised blood. The receptor source for this set is a middle-aged woman in good health. The CDR3 runs from the conserved cysteine through the conserved F or W. D genes are given only for firm matches. Some rows mark clone size as missing; the rest say once, few, many or name a class of expanded clone.

-	TRBJ2-6	TRBV20-1	many	CSARTFGGTGANVLTF	TGCAGTGCTAGGACCTTCGGCGGGACGGGGGCCAACGTCCTGACTTTC
-	TRBJ2-4	TRBV27	few	CASSLSKPAAIQYF	TGTGCCAGCAGTTTATCGAAGCCCGCAGCTATTCAGTACTTC
TRBD1	TRBJ1-2	TRBV5-6	-	CASSWVDRSYGYTF	TGTGCCAGCAGCTGGGTGGACAGGTCCTATGGCTACACCTTC
-	TRBJ2-1	TRBV7-9	few	CASSDQGYEQFF	TGTGCCAGCAGCGATCAGGGATATGAGCAGTTCTTC
TRBD1	TRBJ2-7	TRBV28	few	CASSSPGTGNSEQYF	TGTGCCAGCAGTTCCCCCGGGACAGGGAATTCCGAGCAGTACTTC
-	TRBJ2-3	TRBV5-1	many	CASSQVGSTDTQYF	TGTGCCAGCAGCCAAGTAGGGAGCACAGATACGCAGTATTTT
TRBD1	TRBJ1-4	TRBV7-2	few	CASSFRQGGNEKLFF	TGTGCCAGCAGCTTCCGACAGGGGGGCAATGAAAAACTGTTTTTT
TRBD1	TRBJ1-2	TRBV4-3	-	CASSPGQGVSNYGYTF	TGCGCCAGCAGCCCGGGACAGGGGGTCTCCAACTATGGCTACACCTTC
-	TRBJ1-1	TRBV11-2	-	CASSLGGVYGAFF	TGTGCCAGCAGCTTAGGAGGGGTCTACGGAGCTTTCTTT
-	TRBJ2-5	TRBV7-2	-	CASSARQGGRETQYF	TGTGCCAGCAGCGCGCGACAGGGAGGGAGAGAGACCCAGTACTTC
TRBD1	TRBJ2-2	TRBV6-2/TRBV6-3	-	CASSGRQGARWELFF	TGTGCCAGCAGTGGTAGACAGGGGGCAAGATGGGAGCTGTTTTTT
-	TRBJ2-7	TRBV6-2/TRBV6-3	few	CASSRAGTTLHEQYF	TGTGCCAGCAGCAGGGCCGGTACGACCCTTCACGAGCAGTACTTC
-	TRBJ1-5	TRBV20-1	-	CSARLAGGRETQHF	TGCAGTGCTAGACTAGCGGGGGGGCGAGAGACCCAGCATTTT
TRBD2	TRBJ2-5	TRBV7-2	-	CASSLMAGGTNYEQYF	TGTGCCAGCAGCTTAATGGCGGGGGGAACAAACTATGAGCAGTACTTC
TRBD2	TRBJ2-3	TRBV6-4	few	CASSDSFMAGGNTDTQYF	TGTGCCAGCAGTGACTCATTTATGGCGGGGGGGAACACAGATACGCAGTATTTT
TRBD2	TRBJ2-5	TRBV7-6	few	CASTLAGRGVRETQYF	TGTGCCAGCACCCTAGCGGGCCGAGGTGTTAGGGAGACCCAGTACTTC
TRBD2	TRBJ2-1	TRBV5-1	many	CASSLIAGGDGNEQFF	TGCGCCAGCAGCTTGATAGCGGGGGGCGATGGAAATGAGCAGTTCTTC
TRBD1	TRBJ2-7	TRBV28	-	CASSSRDRRAYEQYF	TGTGCCAGCAGTTCCCGGGACAGGAGAGCCTACGAGCAGTACTTC
TRBD1	TRBJ2-7	TRBV5-1	-	CASMLGTGGHKQYF	TGCGCCAGCATGCTTGGGACAGGGGGCCACAAGCAGTACTTC
TRBD1	TRBJ2-7	TRBV28	few	CASSFPPGQASYEQYF	TGTGCCAGCAGTTTCCCTCCGGGACAGGCCTCCTACGAGCAGTACTTC
TRBD1	TRBJ2-7	TRBV14	many	CASRQRPGQGSYEQYF	TGTGCCAGCAGGCAAAGGCCGGGACAGGGCTCCTACGAGCAGTACTTC
TRBD1	TRBJ2-7	TRBV29-1	-	CSVSSGTGGYEQYF	TGCAGCGTCAGTTCCGGGACAGGGGGGTACGAGCAGTACTTC
-	TRBJ1-6	TRBV12-3/TRBV12-4	few	CASSLSGPSALHF	TGTGCCAGCAGTTTATCTGGTCCTTCGGCCCTCCACTTT
TRBD1	TRBJ1-2	TRBV29-1	few	CSGRTGSGGGYTF	TGCAGCGGTCGGACAGGGTCCGGAGGTGGCTACACCTTC
TRBD1	TRBJ1-2	TRBV28	few	CASSLFSSDRAGGYTF	TGTGCCAGCAGTTTATTTAGCAGCGACAGGGCGGGCGGCTACACCTTC
TRBD1	TRBJ1-2	TRBV6-2/TRBV6-3	many	CASTAPGQDLYGYTF	TGTGCCAGCACCGCGCCGGGACAGGACCTCTATGGCTACACCTTC
-	TRBJ2-7	TRBV12-3/TRBV12-4	many	CASSLRSSHEQYF	TGTGCCAGCAGTTTACGTAGCAGCCACGAGCAGTACTTC
-	TRBJ2-5	TRBV9	many	CASSVEGGASIQETQYF	TGTGCCAGCAGCGTAGAGGGGGGGGCGTCGATCCAAGAGACCCAGTACTTC
-	TRBJ2-7	TRBV7-9	-	CASRPGQGSDYNEQYF	TGTGCCAGTAGACCGGGGCAGGGGTCCGATTACAATGAGCAGTACTTC
-	TRBJ1-2	TRBV28	-	CASSLWVSYGYTF	TGTGCCAGCAGTTTATGGGTCAGCTATGGCTACACCTTC
-	TRBJ1-1	TRBV5-1	-	CASNQGSGTEAFF	TGCGCCAGCAACCAGGGGTCCGGCACTGAAGCTTTCTTT
TRBD1	TRBJ2-1	TRBV27	-	CASTRQGVVNEQFF	TGTGCCAGCACCAGACAGGGGGTGGTCAATGAGCAGTTCTTC
-	TRBJ2-7	TRBV7-9	-	CASSPRREVEQYF	TGTGCCAGCAGCCCACGCCGAGAGGTCGAGCAGTACTTC
-	TRBJ2-5	TRBV2	many	CASSVTGGETQYF	TGTGCCAGCAGTGTGACCGGAGGAGAGACCCAGTACTTC
-	TRBJ2-5	TRBV7-3	-	CASSLRRAHRWVTNEQYF	TGTGCCAGCAGCTTAAGAAGGGCCCACCGGTGGGTCACGAATGAGCAGTACTTC
-	TRBJ2-1	TRBV7-9	many	CASSLGPNRSPNEQFF	TGTGCCAGCAGCTTAGGTCCTAACAGAAGCCCCAATGAGCAGTTCTTC
-	TRBJ1-1	TRBV28	few	CASNSLSWKMNTEAFF	TGTGCCAGCAACAGTTTATCATGGAAGATGAACACTGAAGCTTTCTTT
-	TRBJ2-6	TRBV7-9	few	CASSWMGGVSGANVLTF	TGTGCCAGCAGCTGGATGGGGGGCGTTTCGGGGGCCAACGTCCTGACTTTC
-	TRBJ2-5	TRBV29-1	many	CSVDRGRGETQYF	TGCAGCGTGGATCGGGGTCGGGGAGAGACCCAGTACTTC